The 6 T cell receptor beta chains listed next were all sequenced from one sample in a study of identifying expanded T cells in peripheral blood. Sequencing was performed with immunoSEQ multiplex PCR; in TCRdb, only in-frame clones are kept and a portion is missing. The top ten hold 15% to 20% of the sample, which has some 77,000 clones, about 88% seen once. Source material: blood. Source of these receptors: a person aged 18 to 75 in good health.

This chain links TRBV11-2 with TRBJ1-6; 7 nucleotides agree with TRBD1. V lost 2 bases to trimming and J lost 10 bases; unmatched junction nucleotides: 8. This CDR3 has 15 residues. Germline CDR1 and CDR2: SGHAT and FQNNGV. The DNA for the CDR3 is TGTGCCAGCAGCTTACGACAGGGACTATCCTCACCCCTCCACTTT. Protein sequence: CASSLRQGLSSPLHF.

V gene TRBV6-6 combines with J gene TRBJ1-1, with 7 bases that match TRBD1. The CDR3 covers 16 residues. V shed 6 bases, J shed 0 bases, and the junction held 10 bases outside the gene matches. CDR1 and CDR2 (germline): MNHNY, SVGAGI (reference sequence). CDR3 region: CASSPMGQGVNTEAFF. The CDR3 DNA reads TGTGCCAGCAGCCCTATGGGGCAGGGGGTGAACACTGAAGCTTTCTTT.

The V gene is TRBV7-9, the J gene TRBJ1-4; D gene unclear. CDR1 is SEHNR, CDR2 FQNEAQ, per germline (reference sequence). Deletions cut 2 bases from V and 6 bases from J, with 1 base between. The CDR3 has 11 residues. The CDR3 nucleotides read TGTGCCAGCAGCTTATATGAAAAACTGTTTTTT. This codes for CASSLYEKLFF.

V and J are TRBV15 and TRBJ2-3, with D tentatively TRBD1 or TRBD2 (6 bases each). There are 16 residues in the CDR3. V shed 2 bases and J shed 2 bases, with 14 bases lying between them. The germline gives CDR1 LNHNV, CDR2 YYDKDF (reference sequence). CDR3 sequence: CATSRRSGADTDTQYF. DNA of the CDR3: TGTGCCACCAGCAGAAGGTCGGGGGCAGACACAGATACGCAGTATTTT.

The CDR3: CASSALTGYEQYF. CDR3 DNA: TGTGCCAGCAGTGCCCTTACAGGCTACGAGCAGTACTTC. The chain recombines TRBV27 with TRBJ2-7, with a possible D match to TRBD1 (5 bases). Germline CDR1 MNHEY, CDR2 SMNVEV (reference sequence). CDR3 length: 13 residues. The V end was cut by 5 bases, the J end by 3 bases, with 11 bases between.

The genes are TRBV4-1 and TRBJ2-3, with D perhaps TRBD1 or TRBD2 (6 bases each). The germline V gene encodes CDR1 MGHRA and CDR2 YSYEKL. This CDR3 spans 15 amino acids. V gave up 4 bases and J gave up 4 bases, with 15 bases separating them. The CDR3 spells CASSRGPWGADTQYF. In DNA form, the CDR3 reads TGCGCCAGCAGCCGGGGGCCTTGGGGGGCAGATACGCAGTATTTT.